This TCR beta chain came from a study of blood T cell repertoires in COVID-19. Sequencing used immunoSEQ multiplex PCR; TCRdb keeps in-frame clones, though not all of them. Of roughly 230,000 clones in the sample, approximately 84% are singletons; the top ten hold about 4%. Germline V gene lookup returns CDR1 SEHNR and CDR2 FQNEAQ (reference sequence). After removal of 3 bases from V and 3 bases from J, the junction contained 8 bases not matched to a gene. The CDR3 sequence is 15 residues long. This chain links TRBV7-9 with TRBJ2-7; TRBD2 matches at 7 bases. The receptor was isolated from a man aged 50-59 years with acute or convalescent COVID-19. Sequenced material: peripheral blood. CDR3 region: CASSFDGGSLYEQYF. CDR3 sequence (DNA): TGTGCCAGCAGCTTTGACGGGGGGAGTCTCTACGAGCAGTACTTC.